This record concerns one T cell receptor beta chain sequence. In the original workflow: From reference gene primer amplification, estimates of nucleated cell counts were derived. Sequenced by immunoSEQ multiplex PCR; TCRdb stores in-frame clones only, minus some. The V and J calls and clone size are taken from that table; D and trimming were inferred from the DNA. The sample yields tens of thousands of clones, roughly 90% seen once. Germline trimming cut 3 bases from V and 5 bases from J; bases unmatched to any gene: 9. The germline CDR1 and CDR2 sequences are SGHKS and YYEKEE (reference sequence). The length of the CDR3 is 15 residues. This specimen belongs to a study of blood T cell repertoires in COVID-19. Study information: Both acute and convalescent COVID-19 samples were obtained from the United States, Italy and Spain. The analysed material was cDNA or gDNA that came from T cells, B-cell-depleted T cells, or PBMCs.

Sequencing used peripheral blood. The TCR sequence derives from a man in his fifties with active COVID-19. The chain uses TRBV5-5 and TRBJ2-7; TRBD1 agrees at 9 bases. The CDR3 sequence: CASSSRGQGNHEQYF. The CDR3 region has the DNA TGTGCCAGCAGCTCGCGTGGACAGGGGAACCACGAGCAGTACTTC.